These 27 T cell receptor beta chains came from one sample sequenced in a study of human T cells and chemical hapten exposure. TCRdb recomputed calls from the RACE reads with MiXCR, one row per CDR3 protein. The sample lists 120,000 or so distinct CDR3 sequences; about an eighth were seen once. As for time point: patch test 1, 2 weeks after DPC sensitization. Described treatment: therapeutic diphenylcyclopropenone sensitization with weekly scalp DPC. The input for sequencing was whole blood, taken in connection with sensitization to the hapten diphenylcyclopropenone (DPC). The source of these receptors is a man younger than 30 with alopecia areata. Some clones in this sample may be carry-over from other donors' samples.

The gene calls are TRBV5-4 and TRBJ2-2; D might be TRBD1 (6 bases). Germline V CDR1 and CDR2: SGHNT, YYREEE (reference sequence). The CDR3 extends over 16 amino acids. V was clipped by 2 bases and J by 0 bases, with 11 bases between them. The CDR3 DNA sequence: TGTGCCAGCAGCTTAGAAGGGGGACCGAACACCGGGGAGCTGTTTTTT. The encoded protein is CASSLEGGPNTGELFF.

The chain links TRBV4-3 to TRBJ1-6, with D unresolved. Germline CDR1 and CDR2: LGHNA and YSLEER. Trimming pared 0 bases from V and 10 bases from J, leaving 13 bases between. There are 15 residues in the CDR3. CDR3 sequence: CASSQDARVWSPLHF. The CDR3 DNA follows: TGCGCCAGCAGCCAAGATGCGAGGGTTTGGTCACCCCTCCACTTT.

This clonotype was recorded a few times. V usage is TRBV7-2 and J usage is TRBJ2-5, with D perhaps matching TRBD2 (6 bases). V lost 1 base and J 4 bases, leaving 13 bases between the germline ends. Germline V gives CDR1 SGHTA, CDR2 FQGNSA. The CDR3 has 15 amino acids. The CDR3 protein is CASSLELVGGETQYF. CDR3 in DNA: TGTGCCAGCAGCTTAGAACTAGTCGGGGGAGAGACCCAGTACTTC.

This rearrangement joins TRBV27 to TRBJ2-1; D uncertain. Trimming left V 9 bases short and J 10 bases short, with 7 bases between. The germline CDR1 and CDR2 sequences are MNHEY and SMNVEV (reference sequence). The CDR3 totals 9 residues. CDR3 sequence: CASGREQFF. CDR3 DNA sequence: TGTGCCAGTGGCCGGGAGCAGTTCTTC.

The table lists this clonotype with a few counts. The V and J genes are TRBV11-2 and TRBJ2-2, with D perhaps being TRBD1 or TRBD2 (6 bases each). The CDR3 covers 15 residues. V lost 2 bases and J lost 7, with 14 bases in between. CDR1 is SGHAT and CDR2 is FQNNGV in the germline V gene. In DNA, the CDR3 is TGTGCCAGCAGCTTACGGGGGCTCTTCGACGGGGAGCTGTTTTTT. This translates into CASSLRGLFDGELFF.

This clonotype was found a few times. This sequence joins TRBV5-1 and TRBJ2-7, with D unclear. The V and J ends lost 3 bases and 4 bases respectively, with 11 bases between them. CDR3 length: 13 amino acids. Per germline, CDR1 SGHRS and CDR2 YFSETQ. CDR3 residues: CASSSLDSYEQYF. Written as DNA, the CDR3 is TGCGCCAGCAGCTCTCTCGATTCGTACGAGCAGTACTTC.

There are a few counts of this clonotype. The chain couples TRBV4-3 to TRBJ2-5; D is ambiguous. This CDR3 comprises 16 residues. Trimming shortened V by 0 bases and J by 1 base, and 12 bases separated the two germline ends. Germline CDR1 LGHNA, CDR2 YSLEER. As DNA, the CDR3 is TGCGCCAGCAGCCAAGATTTCGCGACTTTCCAAGAGACCCAGTACTTC. Protein product: CASSQDFATFQETQYF.

This clonotype was picked up a small number of times. The chain carries TRBV28 and TRBJ2-4; D possibly corresponds to TRBD2 (6 bases). CDR1 MDHEN and CDR2 SYDVKM come from the germline V gene. V was trimmed by 5 bases and J by 2 bases, leaving 13 bases between them. The CDR3 has 15 residues. The DNA of the CDR3 is TGTGCCAGCAGTCCCGCCGGGGGAACCAAAAACATTCAGTACTTC. Translation: CASSPAGGTKNIQYF.

In its sample, this clonotype was seen a few times. The chain combines TRBV11-2 with TRBJ1-1; D is perhaps TRBD1 (6 bases). Germline V gene sequence: CDR1 SGHAT, CDR2 FQNNGV. Trimming took 2 bases from V and 5 from J, leaving 27 bases between them. CDR3 length: 19 residues. The CDR3 region is CASSLSFRRDKTGRTEAFF. CDR3 nucleotides: TGTGCCAGCAGCTTATCTTTTCGGCGGGACAAAACAGGGCGGACTGAAGCTTTCTTT.

A few counts support this clonotype. The rearrangement links TRBV7-9 to TRBJ1-2, with D perhaps TRBD1 (5 bases). Trimming left V 4 bases short and J 2 bases short, with 11 bases between. Germline V gene data show CDR1 as SEHNR and CDR2 as FQNEAQ (reference sequence). This CDR3 comprises 14 residues. The CDR3 reads CASSSGPRNYGYTF. Written as DNA, the CDR3 is TGTGCCAGCAGCTCGGGACCGCGGAACTATGGCTACACCTTC.

In this sample, this clonotype turned up a few times. J is TRBJ2-1 and V is TRBV11-2; 10 nucleotides agree with TRBD2. The V gene end was trimmed by 4 bases and the J gene end by 4 bases; junction bases not matched to a gene: 7. This CDR3 spans 16 amino acids. The germline CDR1 and CDR2 sequences are SGHAT and FQNNGV. CDR3 residues: CASSSSLAGLYNEQFF. CDR3 DNA: TGTGCCAGCAGCTCTTCACTAGCGGGGTTATACAATGAGCAGTTCTTC.

The gene calls are TRBV29-1 and TRBJ1-1; 12 bases agree with TRBD1. V shed 7 bases and J 11 bases; nucleotides not matched to a gene: 14. Germline lookup yields CDR1 SQVTM and CDR2 ANQGSEA. There are 14 residues in the CDR3. In DNA form, the CDR3 reads TGCAGCGCCAGGGGGACAGGGGGCGCAAAGATGGCTTTCTTT. It specifies CSARGTGGAKMAFF.

The chain links TRBV7-2 to TRBJ1-4; 9 bases are a match to TRBD1. Germline CDR1 SGHTA, CDR2 FQGNSA. V dropped 5 bases and J dropped 8; count of bases not matched to a gene: 9. The CDR3 totals 15 residues. The CDR3 nucleotides are TGTGCCAGCAGCCCCCCGAGGACAGGGGTCGAAAAACTGTTTTTT. It is translated as CASSPPRTGVEKLFF.

This clonotype has only a few counts. The gene calls are TRBV7-9 and TRBJ2-3; 11 bases line up with TRBD2. Germline-derived CDR1 and CDR2 are SEHNR and FQNEAQ (reference sequence). The junction had 4 bases not matched to a gene; V was cut back by 5 bases and J by 0 bases. This CDR3 contains 16 residues. CDR3 sequence reads: CASSAGTSGSTDTQYF. For the CDR3, the DNA is TGTGCCAGCAGCGCCGGGACTAGCGGAAGCACAGATACGCAGTATTTT.

This clonotype has ten or more counts. The chain combines TRBV20-1 with TRBJ2-2, with D possibly matching TRBD2 (5 bases). From germline, CDR1 is DFQATT and CDR2 SNEGSKA (reference sequence). The CDR3 length is 15 residues. The V end lost 0 bases, the J end lost 4 bases, and 12 bases lay between the germline ends. The CDR3 DNA reads as TGCAGTGCTAGAGATCGAGGGCGGCTCACCGGGGAGCTGTTTTTT. This encodes CSARDRGRLTGELFF.

V and J are TRBV5-1 and TRBJ1-2; D perhaps matches TRBD1 (5 bases). Germline values: CDR1 SGHRS, CDR2 YFSETQ. Trimming shortened V by 2 bases and J by 4 bases, and 12 bases separated the two germline ends. The length of the CDR3 is 14 residues. CDR3 in amino acids: CASSFGTNIYGYTF. The CDR3 bases are TGCGCCAGCAGCTTCGGGACTAATATCTATGGCTACACCTTC.

There are a few counts of this clonotype. The rearrangement links TRBV29-1 to TRBJ1-2; TRBD1 matches 9 bases. V lost 0 bases and J lost 3; bases outside the gene matches: 11. The CDR3 contains 17 residues. CDR1 SQVTM and CDR2 ANQGSEA come from the germline V gene. This CDR3 is CSVEDLHRDRVYYGYTF. CDR3 in DNA: TGCAGCGTTGAAGACTTACACCGGGACAGGGTCTACTATGGCTACACCTTC.

This rearrangement joins TRBV12-3 or TRBV12-4 to TRBJ2-1; D call uncertain. With 5 bases removed from V and 6 bases from J, the gap between germline ends came to 17 bases. The CDR3 runs 15 residues. The CDR3 region has the DNA TGTGCCAGCAGTCCTCAGCTATCGGCCCTCAATGAGCAGTTCTTC. Amino acid sequence: CASSPQLSALNEQFF.

This sequence joins TRBV5-5 and TRBJ2-7; 11 bases align to TRBD2. Looked up from germline, CDR1 is SGHKS and CDR2 is YYEKEE (reference sequence). This CDR3 comprises 15 residues. V was clipped by 4 bases and J by 2 bases; unmatched bases: 5. As DNA, the CDR3 is TGTGCCAGCAGCCGTCCACTAGCGGGGGCCTACGAGCAGTACTTC. Translating gives CASSRPLAGAYEQYF.

This chain links TRBV10-3 with TRBJ1-1; 8 nucleotides align to TRBD1. Germline V gene data show CDR1 as ENHRY and CDR2 as SYGVKD. With V trimmed by 2 bases and J by 8 bases, 7 bases remained unmatched. The CDR3 runs 14 residues. DNA for the CDR3: TGTGCCATCAGTGAGACCGGACAGGGAGGGGAAGCTTTCTTT. Translated: CAISETGQGGEAFF.

The chain has TRBV11-2 and TRBJ2-2; a weak D match, TRBD1 (7 bases). The V and J ends lost 4 bases and 4 bases respectively, with 13 bases between them. The CDR3 length is 15 residues. Germline lookup yields CDR1 SGHAT and CDR2 FQNNGV. The CDR3 is CASSSNQGGTGELFF. The CDR3 region has the DNA TGTGCCAGCAGCTCCAATCAGGGGGGCACCGGGGAGCTGTTTTTT.

This clonotype was recorded at least ten times. The chain is built from TRBV3-1 and TRBJ2-7; 9 nucleotides line up with TRBD2. The germline V gene has CDR1 LGHDT and CDR2 YNNKEL (reference sequence). After removal of 6 bases from V and 2 bases from J, the junction contained 2 bases not matched to a gene. The CDR3 runs to 13 residues. This CDR3 is CASRTSGTYEQYV. The CDR3 region has the DNA TGTGCCAGCAGGACTAGCGGTACCTACGAGCAGTACGTC.

This chain uses TRBV11-2 with TRBJ2-5; D ambiguous. This CDR3 spans 11 amino acids. The germline CDR1 and CDR2 sequences are SGHAT and FQNNGV. Trimming shortened V by 5 bases and J by 4 bases, and 5 bases separated the two germline ends. CDR3 sequence (DNA): TGTGCCAGCAGCACCGGAGAGACCCAGTACTTC. Encoded protein: CASSTGETQYF.

This clonotype was seen many times. The chain carries TRBV11-2 and TRBJ1-2; 7 nucleotides match TRBD1. This CDR3 comprises 14 residues. The germline gives CDR1 SGHAT, CDR2 FQNNGV. With 3 bases clipped from V and 3 bases from J, the junction kept 4 bases outside the gene matches. In nucleotides, the CDR3 is TGTGCCAGCAGCTTGGGGGACAGTCACTATGGCTACACCTTC. Protein sequence: CASSLGDSHYGYTF.

Many counts were recorded for this clonotype. This chain links TRBV11-3 with TRBJ2-7, with 7 nucleotides matching TRBD2. Germline V lookup: CDR1 SGHNT, CDR2 YENEEA. CDR3 size: 15 residues. Trimming removed 1 base from V and 0 bases from J; junction bases left unmatched: 3. DNA of the CDR3: TGTGCCAGCAGCTTAGCGGGGGGACCCTCCTACGAGCAGTACGTC. Its protein is CASSLAGGPSYEQYV.

This clonotype has just a few counts. This chain connects TRBV19 to TRBJ1-3, with D unclear. The CDR3 spans 14 residues. V was trimmed by 3 bases and J by 4 bases, leaving 10 bases between them. Per germline, CDR1 LNHDA and CDR2 SQIVND (reference sequence). The CDR3 DNA follows: TGTGCCAGTAGTATGGCGGATCCCGGAAACACCATATATTTT. Translated, it gives CASSMADPGNTIYF.

This clonotype appeared many times. This sequence joins TRBV28 and TRBJ1-5; D gene uncertain. Trimming removed 7 bases from V and 0 bases from J, with 7 bases in between. This CDR3 is 13 amino acids long. The germline V gene has CDR1 MDHEN and CDR2 SYDVKM. The CDR3 DNA follows: TGTGCCAGCATCACTTATAGCAATCAGCCCCAGCATTTT. It is translated as CASITYSNQPQHF.